The clone carrying this T cell receptor (beta chain) was found a few times. TCRdb re-called the 5' RACE reads through MiXCR, storing one row per CDR3 protein. Of some 66,000 distinct CDR3 sequences detected, approximately 13% appear once; the ten largest clones hold 4.5% to 5.5%. This specimen belongs to a study of early T cells in non-severe SARS-CoV-2 infection. Sequenced: whole blood. This clonotype was sampled from an adult who was a healthcare worker with PCR-confirmed SARS-CoV-2 infection or an uninfected control (not recorded which).

Here the CDR3 reads CASSIDRGQGPNTGELFF. CDR3 coding DNA: TGTGCCAGTAGTATAGACCGAGGACAGGGCCCGAACACCGGGGAGCTGTTTTTT. The chain employs TRBV19 and TRBJ2-2; TRBD1 matches 8 bases. V dropped 0 bases and J dropped 0; count of bases not matched to a gene: 6. The CDR3 loop spans 18 amino acids. The germline gives CDR1 LNHDA, CDR2 SQIVND (reference sequence).